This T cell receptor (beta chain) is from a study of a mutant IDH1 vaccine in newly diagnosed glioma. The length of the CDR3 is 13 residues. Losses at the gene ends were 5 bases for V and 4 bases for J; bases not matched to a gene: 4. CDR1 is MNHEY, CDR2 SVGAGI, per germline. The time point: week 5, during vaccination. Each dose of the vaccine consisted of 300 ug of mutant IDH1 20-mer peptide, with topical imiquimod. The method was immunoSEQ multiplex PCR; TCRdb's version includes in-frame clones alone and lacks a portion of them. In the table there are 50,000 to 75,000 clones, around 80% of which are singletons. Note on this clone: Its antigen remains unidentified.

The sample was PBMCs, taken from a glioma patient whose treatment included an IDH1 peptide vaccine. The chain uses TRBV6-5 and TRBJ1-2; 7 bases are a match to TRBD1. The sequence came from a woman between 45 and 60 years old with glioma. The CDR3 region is CASSTGQSYGYTF. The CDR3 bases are TGTGCCAGCAGTACGGGACAGAGCTATGGCTACACCTTC.